These T cell receptor beta chains were read from a single sample in a study of T cells in Graves' hyperthyroidism and ophthalmopathy. Using its own MiXCR run on the multiplex PCR reads, TCRdb lists one record per CDR3 protein. Of about 640,000 distinct CDR3 sequences listed, around 21% were seen once; the top ten hold 34%. The source material was blood. The receptors were sampled from a man aged 30-40 years with Graves' ophthalmopathy. Each CDR3 is given without its conserved first and last residue. Clone size is shown for a subset of rows, as once, few, many or a class of expanded clone.

>TRBV5-6|TRBJ2-3|.
ASSLELVYSTDTQY
>TRBV19|TRBJ2-2|.
ASSINTGGADTGELF
>TRBV30|TRBJ2-5|.
ALDGPMY
>TRBV6-1|TRBJ2-5|few
ASRPTLIQETQY
>TRBV6-2/TRBV6-3|TRBJ1-1|many
ASSWTGGESNTEAF
>TRBV30|TRBJ1-6|.
AWSTGRARVSPLH
>TRBV12-3/TRBV12-4|TRBJ2-7|many
ASSLARSEQY
>TRBV9|TRBJ2-1|.
ASSVEREGPGNEQF
>TRBV14|TRBJ2-3|few
ASSQNRGSIAGDTQY
>TRBV10-2|TRBJ1-1|.
ASLEGGTTEAF
>TRBV19|TRBJ1-1|few
ASMRGNTEAF
>TRBV5-1|TRBJ2-7|many
ASSLAGAGPPYEQY
>TRBV13|TRBJ2-2|few
ASSSGQAGELF
>TRBV7-6|TRBJ2-3|.
ASSFGFVQGGTDTQY
>TRBV18|TRBJ2-7|.
ASSGRNTYEQY
>TRBV6-1|TRBJ2-7|once
ASSRTDTYEQY
>TRBV7-6|TRBJ1-4|many
ASSSAPRGDKEKLF
>TRBV11-1|TRBJ2-7|many
ASSSGQPPYEQY
>TRBV7-3|TRBJ2-7|few
ASSPGQPGSYEQY
>TRBV6-2/TRBV6-3|TRBJ2-7|few
ASSYPGRDYEQY
>TRBV20-1|TRBJ2-6|many
SARPGLVSGANVLT
>TRBV20-1|TRBJ1-1|few
SAPKGREAF
>TRBV6-1|TRBJ2-5|few
ASSEERSWNQETQY
>TRBV10-3|TRBJ2-2|many
AISPGTSITGELF
>TRBV19|TRBJ2-1|once
ASRGGTSGYNEQF
>TRBV6-5|TRBJ1-2|few
ASSYTGTEANYGYT
>TRBV6-5|TRBJ2-1|.
ASSYGLAGAHSGNEQF
>TRBV6-5|TRBJ1-6|.
ASSYFRGRQNSPLH
>TRBV10-3|TRBJ1-1|.
AIRDRGSPRPENTKAF
>TRBV2|TRBJ2-7|.
ASKERHSYEQY
>TRBV11-2|TRBJ2-1|.
ASSSPTSGTFSSYNEQF
>TRBV12-3/TRBV12-4|TRBJ1-4|few
ASSLLKGGDEKLF
>TRBV12-3/TRBV12-4|TRBJ1-5|many
ASSFREVGNQPQH
>TRBV11-3|TRBJ1-1|many
ASSLGETEAF
>TRBV7-8|TRBJ2-1|many
ASSLSGAGTYNEQF
>TRBV5-1|TRBJ2-6|.
ASSLGTGGSLSGANVLT
>TRBV15|TRBJ2-3|few
ATSSQSTDTQY
>TRBV30|TRBJ2-7|.
AWSSLDYEQY
>TRBV20-1|TRBJ2-1|few
SAWGEYNEQF